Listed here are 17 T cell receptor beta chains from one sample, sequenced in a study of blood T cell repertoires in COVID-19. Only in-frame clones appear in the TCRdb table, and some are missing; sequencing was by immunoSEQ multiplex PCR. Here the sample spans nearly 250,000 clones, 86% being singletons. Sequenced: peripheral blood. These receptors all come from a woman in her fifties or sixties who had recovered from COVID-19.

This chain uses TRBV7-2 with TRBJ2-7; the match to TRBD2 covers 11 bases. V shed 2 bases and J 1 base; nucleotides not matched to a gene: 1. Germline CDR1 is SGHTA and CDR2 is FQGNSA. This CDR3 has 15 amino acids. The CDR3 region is CASSLRLAGSYEQYF. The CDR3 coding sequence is TGTGCCAGCAGCTTAAGACTAGCGGGGTCCTACGAGCAGTACTTC. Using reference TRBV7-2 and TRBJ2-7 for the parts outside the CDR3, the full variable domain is GAGVSQSPSNKVTEKGKDVELRCDPISGHTALYWYRQSLGQGLEFLIYFQGNSAPDKSGLPSDRFSAERTGGSVSTLTIQRTQQEDSAVYLCASSLRLAGSYEQYFGPGTRLTVT.

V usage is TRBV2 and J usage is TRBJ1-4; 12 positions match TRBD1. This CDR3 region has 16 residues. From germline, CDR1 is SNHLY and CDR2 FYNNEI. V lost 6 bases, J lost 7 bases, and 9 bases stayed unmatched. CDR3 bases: TGTGCCAGCAGCGGGGGACAGGGGGCACTCACTGAAAAACTGTTTTTT. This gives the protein CASSGGQGALTEKLFF.

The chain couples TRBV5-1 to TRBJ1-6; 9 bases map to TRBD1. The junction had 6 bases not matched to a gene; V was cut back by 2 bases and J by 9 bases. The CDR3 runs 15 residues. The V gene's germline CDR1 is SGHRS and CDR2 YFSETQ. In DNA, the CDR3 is TGCGCCAGCAGCTTTGGGGACAGGGCGCCTTCACCCCTCCACTTT. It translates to CASSFGDRAPSPLHF.

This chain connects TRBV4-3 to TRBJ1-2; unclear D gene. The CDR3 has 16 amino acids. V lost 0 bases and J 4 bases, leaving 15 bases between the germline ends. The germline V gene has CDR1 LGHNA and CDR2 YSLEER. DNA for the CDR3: TGCGCCAGCAGCCAAGATTCCGGGAGGAGGGTCTATGGCTACACCTTC. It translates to CASSQDSGRRVYGYTF.

CDR3 amino acids: CASSSGPGIPEAFF. In DNA, the CDR3 is TGTGCCAGCAGCTCGGGTCCGGGGATACCTGAAGCTTTCTTT. The rearrangement uses TRBV3-1 (or the pseudogene TRBV3-2) and TRBJ1-1; the D is unclear. Germline CDR1 LGHDT, CDR2 YNNKEL (reference sequence). This CDR3 comprises 14 residues. Trimming took 5 bases from V and 6 from J, leaving 16 bases between them.

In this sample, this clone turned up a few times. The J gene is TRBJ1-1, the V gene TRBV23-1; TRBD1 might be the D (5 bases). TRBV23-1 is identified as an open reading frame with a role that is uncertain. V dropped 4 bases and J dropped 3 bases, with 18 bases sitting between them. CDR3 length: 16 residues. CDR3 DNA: TGCGCCAGCAGTCGGCCACAGGAGGGTCGGGACACTGAAGCTTTCTTT. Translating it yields CASSRPQEGRDTEAFF.

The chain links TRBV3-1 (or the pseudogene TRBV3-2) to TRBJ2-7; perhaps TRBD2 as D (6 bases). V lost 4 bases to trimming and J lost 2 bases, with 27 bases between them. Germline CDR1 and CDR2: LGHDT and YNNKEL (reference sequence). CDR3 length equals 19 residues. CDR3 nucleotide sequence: TGTGCCAGCAGCCCGTTGGGGGGTGGAGGGATAGGGTTTCCCTACGAGCAGTACTTC. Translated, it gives CASSPLGGGGIGFPYEQYF.

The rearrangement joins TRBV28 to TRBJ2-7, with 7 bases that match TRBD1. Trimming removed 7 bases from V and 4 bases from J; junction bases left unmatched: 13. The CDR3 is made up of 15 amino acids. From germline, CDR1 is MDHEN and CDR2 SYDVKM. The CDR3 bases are TGTGCCAGCACCTCCTGGACAGGCGGCAGGTACGAGCAGTACTTC. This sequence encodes CASTSWTGGRYEQYF.

The chain's CDR3 is CASFPAGANTYEQYF. The DNA for the CDR3 is TGTGCCAGTTTTCCAGCGGGGGCGAATACCTACGAGCAGTACTTC. This chain joins TRBV27 and TRBJ2-7, with 8 bases aligning to TRBD2. CDR3 length: 15 amino acids. The trim removed 9 bases at V and 2 bases at J, leaving 12 bases unmatched. Germline V CDR1 and CDR2: MNHEY, SMNVEV (reference sequence).

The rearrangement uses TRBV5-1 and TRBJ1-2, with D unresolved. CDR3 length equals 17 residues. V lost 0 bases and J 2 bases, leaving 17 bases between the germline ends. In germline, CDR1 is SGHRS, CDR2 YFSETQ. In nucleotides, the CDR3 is TGCGCCAGCAGCTTGGCCTCTTCGATAGTACGGAACTATGGCTACACCTTC. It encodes CASSLASSIVRNYGYTF. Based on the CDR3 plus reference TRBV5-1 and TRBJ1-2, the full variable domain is KAGVTQTPRYLIKTRGQQVTLSCSPISGHRSVSWYQQTPGQGLQFLFEYFSETQRNKGNFPGRFSGRQFSNSRSEMNVSTLELGDSALYLCASSLASSIVRNYGYTFGSGTRLTVV.

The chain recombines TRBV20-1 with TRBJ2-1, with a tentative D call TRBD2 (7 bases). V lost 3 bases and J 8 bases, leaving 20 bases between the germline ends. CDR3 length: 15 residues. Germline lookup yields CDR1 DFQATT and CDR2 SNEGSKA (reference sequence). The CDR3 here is CSASPGGGLAHEQFF. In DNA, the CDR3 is TGCAGTGCTAGTCCGGGCGGGGGCCTGGCCCATGAGCAGTTCTTC.

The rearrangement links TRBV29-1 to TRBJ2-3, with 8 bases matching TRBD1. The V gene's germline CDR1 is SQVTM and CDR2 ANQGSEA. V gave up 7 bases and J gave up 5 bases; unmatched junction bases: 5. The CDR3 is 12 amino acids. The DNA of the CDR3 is TGCAGCGCCCTAACAGGGGGAGATACGCAGTATTTT. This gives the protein CSALTGGDTQYF.

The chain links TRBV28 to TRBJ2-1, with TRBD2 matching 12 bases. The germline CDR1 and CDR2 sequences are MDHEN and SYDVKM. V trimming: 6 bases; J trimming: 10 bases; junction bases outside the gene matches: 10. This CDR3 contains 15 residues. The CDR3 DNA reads TGTGCCAGCAGAATCACTAGCGGGGGGAGGCGGGAGCAGTTCTTC. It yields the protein CASRITSGGRREQFF.

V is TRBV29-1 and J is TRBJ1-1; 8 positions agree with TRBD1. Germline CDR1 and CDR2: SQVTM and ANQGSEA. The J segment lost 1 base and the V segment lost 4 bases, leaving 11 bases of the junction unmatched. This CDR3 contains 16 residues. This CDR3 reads CSVGRTGGARNTEAFF. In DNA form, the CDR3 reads TGCAGCGTTGGCCGAACAGGGGGGGCTCGGAACACTGAAGCTTTCTTT.

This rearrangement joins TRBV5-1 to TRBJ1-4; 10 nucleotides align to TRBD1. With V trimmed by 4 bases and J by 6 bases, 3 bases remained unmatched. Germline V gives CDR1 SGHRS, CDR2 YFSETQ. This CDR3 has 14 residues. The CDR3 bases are TGCGCCAGCAGCGCCGGGACAGGGGATGAAAAACTGTTTTTT. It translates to CASSAGTGDEKLFF.

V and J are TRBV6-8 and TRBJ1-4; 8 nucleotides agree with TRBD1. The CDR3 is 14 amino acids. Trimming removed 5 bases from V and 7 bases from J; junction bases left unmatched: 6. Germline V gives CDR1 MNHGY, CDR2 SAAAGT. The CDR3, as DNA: TGTGCCAGCAGTCCGGACAGGGATGGTGAAAAACTGTTTTTT. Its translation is CASSPDRDGEKLFF.

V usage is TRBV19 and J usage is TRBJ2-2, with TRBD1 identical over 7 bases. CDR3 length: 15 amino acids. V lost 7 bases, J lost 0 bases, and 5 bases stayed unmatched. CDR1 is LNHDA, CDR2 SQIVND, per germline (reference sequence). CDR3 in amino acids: CASNPGTANTGELFF. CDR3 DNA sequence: TGTGCCAGTAACCCCGGGACAGCGAACACCGGGGAGCTGTTTTTT.